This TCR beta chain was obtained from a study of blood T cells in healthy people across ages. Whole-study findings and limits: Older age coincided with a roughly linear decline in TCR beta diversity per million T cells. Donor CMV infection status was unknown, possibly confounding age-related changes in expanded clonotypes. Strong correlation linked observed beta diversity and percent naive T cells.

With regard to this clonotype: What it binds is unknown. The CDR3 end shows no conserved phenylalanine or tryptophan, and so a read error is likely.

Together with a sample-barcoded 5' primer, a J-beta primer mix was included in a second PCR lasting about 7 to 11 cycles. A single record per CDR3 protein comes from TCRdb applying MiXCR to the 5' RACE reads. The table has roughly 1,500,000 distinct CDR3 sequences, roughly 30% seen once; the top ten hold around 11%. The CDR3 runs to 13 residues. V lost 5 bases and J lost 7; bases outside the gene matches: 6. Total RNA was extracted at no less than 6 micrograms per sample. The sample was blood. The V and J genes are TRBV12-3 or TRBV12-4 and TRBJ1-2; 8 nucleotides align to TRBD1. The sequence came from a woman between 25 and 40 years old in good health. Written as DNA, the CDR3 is TGTGCCAGCAGTCCGACAGGGGTCCCTGGCTACACCTCC. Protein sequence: CASSPTGVPGYTS.